This TCR beta chain appears in the sequencing data of a study of shared clonotypes between healthy human individuals. Germline CDR1 and CDR2: MNHEY and SVGAGI. The germline V and J ends were trimmed by 2 bases and 11 bases, with 15 bases remaining between them. The length of the CDR3 is 13 residues. In the case of this clone: Its antigen is not known.

The naive CD8 subset, CD45RO-negative cells positively selected for CCR7, excluded terminally differentiated effector memory CD45RA+ cells. Some clones are missing from TCRdb's copy, which holds only in-frame ones; the method was immunoSEQ multiplex PCR. The table has 2 million or so clones, around 96% seen once. Study observations and caveats: The study found lower generation probabilities in non-shared clonotypes than in those shared by all four donors.

This sequence was found in a man between 18 and 35 years old in good health. Source material: naive CD8+ T cells sorted from blood. The V gene is TRBV6-5, the J gene TRBJ1-1, with a tentative D call TRBD1 (5 bases). CDR3 bases: TGTGCCAGCAGTTACCTCGGGGCCGTTCCGGCTTTCTTT. Its protein is CASSYLGAVPAFF.